A selection of T cell receptor beta chains follows, all from one sample in a study of CD8+ T cells in alopecia areata. The method was immunoSEQ multiplex PCR; TCRdb's version includes in-frame clones alone and lacks a portion of them. The table shows over 100,000 clones, with about 50% occurring only once. The source was CD4+ T cells sorted from blood, collected at week 4, from a patient treated with tofacitinib. These receptors originate from a human donor with alopecia areata. CDR3s include the opening cysteine and the closing phenylalanine or tryptophan. D genes are given only for firm matches. Some rows mark clone size as missing; the rest say once, few, many or name a class of expanded clone.

clone size: .
D gene: TRBD2
J gene: TRBJ2-1
V gene: TRBV30
CDR3 DNA: TGTGCCTGGATGGCGACTAGCGTCATCACTGGGCAGTTCTTC
CDR3 protein: CAWMATSVITGQFF

clone size: .
D gene: TRBD1
J gene: TRBJ2-7
V gene: TRBV4-1
CDR3 DNA: TGCGCCAGCAGCCAAGATTGGGGACAGGGTATATACGAGCAGTACTTC
CDR3 protein: CASSQDWGQGIYEQYF

clone size: .
D gene: .
J gene: TRBJ1-1
V gene: TRBV9
CDR3 DNA: TGTGCCAGCAGCGTTTCACAGACCACTGAAGCTTTCTTT
CDR3 protein: CASSVSQTTEAFF

clone size: .
D gene: .
J gene: TRBJ2-5
V gene: TRBV2
CDR3 DNA: TGTGCCAGCAGCCTAGACAGCCAAGAGACCCAGTACTTC
CDR3 protein: CASSLDSQETQYF

clone size: .
D gene: .
J gene: TRBJ1-1
V gene: TRBV6-5
CDR3 DNA: TGTGCCAGCAGTTACTCAGGACACCGGAACACTGAAGCTTTCTTT
CDR3 protein: CASSYSGHRNTEAFF

clone size: few
D gene: .
J gene: TRBJ2-7
V gene: TRBV6-5
CDR3 DNA: TGTGCCAGCAGTTACACCCTGAACTACGAGCAGTACTTC
CDR3 protein: CASSYTLNYEQYF

clone size: .
D gene: TRBD1
J gene: TRBJ1-1
V gene: TRBV29-1
CDR3 DNA: TGCAGCGTCATGACAGGGAGGTATACTGAAGCTTTCTTT
CDR3 protein: CSVMTGRYTEAFF

clone size: .
D gene: .
J gene: TRBJ1-3
V gene: TRBV14
CDR3 DNA: TGTGCCAGCAGCCTTACTGGGAAGTCCTCTGGAAACACCATATATTTT
CDR3 protein: CASSLTGKSSGNTIYF

clone size: few
D gene: .
J gene: TRBJ2-7
V gene: TRBV14
CDR3 DNA: TGTGCCAGCAGCCAAACCCGGGGCTGGAGCTCCTACGAGCAGTACTTC
CDR3 protein: CASSQTRGWSSYEQYF

clone size: few
D gene: .
J gene: TRBJ1-2
V gene: TRBV19
CDR3 DNA: TGTGCCAGTACCGTCGGGGGGGAGCGAAGCTATGGCTACACCTTC
CDR3 protein: CASTVGGERSYGYTF

clone size: few
D gene: .
J gene: TRBJ2-2
V gene: TRBV5-4
CDR3 DNA: TGTGCCAGCAGCCCAACGCGGGGGCTTTTGGTTTCTGGGGAGCTGTTTTTT
CDR3 protein: CASSPTRGLLVSGELFF

clone size: once
D gene: TRBD2
J gene: TRBJ2-1
V gene: TRBV4-1
CDR3 DNA: TGCGCCAGCAGCGGGGGGACTAGCGGGATTCTGGAGCAGTTCTTC
CDR3 protein: CASSGGTSGILEQFF

clone size: .
D gene: TRBD2
J gene: TRBJ2-1
V gene: TRBV9
CDR3 DNA: TGTGCCAGCAGCGTAGGACTAGCGGGAGGCGTATACAATGAGCAGTTCTTC
CDR3 protein: CASSVGLAGGVYNEQFF

clone size: .
D gene: TRBD2
J gene: TRBJ2-7
V gene: TRBV7-2
CDR3 DNA: TGTGCCAGCAGCGCCTATGGGGGTCTAGCGGGAGGAGGCGAGCAGTACTTC
CDR3 protein: CASSAYGGLAGGGEQYF

clone size: .
D gene: .
J gene: TRBJ1-3
V gene: TRBV29-1
CDR3 DNA: TGCAGCGTAGCCGCGGGGGGTTCTGGAAACACCATATATTTT
CDR3 protein: CSVAAGGSGNTIYF

clone size: .
D gene: .
J gene: TRBJ1-2
V gene: TRBV19
CDR3 DNA: TGTGCCAGTAGTCTATTCAGGGGATTTGGCTACACCTTC
CDR3 protein: CASSLFRGFGYTF

clone size: few
D gene: TRBD2
J gene: TRBJ2-3
V gene: TRBV27
CDR3 DNA: TGTGCCAGTCTCCGGAGCGGGAGGAGGACAGATACGCAGTATTTT
CDR3 protein: CASLRSGRRTDTQYF

clone size: .
D gene: TRBD1
J gene: TRBJ1-4
V gene: TRBV29-1
CDR3 DNA: TGCAGCGCGACGGACAGGGCGGATGAAAAACTGTTTTTT
CDR3 protein: CSATDRADEKLFF

clone size: .
D gene: TRBD1
J gene: TRBJ1-2
V gene: TRBV5-1
CDR3 DNA: TGCGCCAGCAGCCAAACACAGGGGGCCACTGGAGGCTACACCTTC
CDR3 protein: CASSQTQGATGGYTF

clone size: .
D gene: TRBD1
J gene: TRBJ2-2
V gene: TRBV18
CDR3 DNA: TGTGCCAGCTCACCACCGACAGGGGACACCGGGGAGCTGTTTTTT
CDR3 protein: CASSPPTGDTGELFF

clone size: .
D gene: .
J gene: TRBJ1-2
V gene: TRBV9
CDR3 DNA: TGTGCCAGCAGCCCCACCCCAGAGGGAAACTATGGCTACACCTTC
CDR3 protein: CASSPTPEGNYGYTF

clone size: few
D gene: .
J gene: TRBJ1-1
V gene: TRBV4-1
CDR3 DNA: TGCGCCAGCAGAGAGCGGGGGGCTGAAGCTTTCTTT
CDR3 protein: CASRERGAEAFF

clone size: .
D gene: .
J gene: TRBJ2-3
V gene: TRBV18
CDR3 DNA: TGTGCCAGCTCATCCCCGACACGCACAGATACGCAGTATTTT
CDR3 protein: CASSSPTRTDTQYF

clone size: .
D gene: .
J gene: TRBJ2-5
V gene: TRBV18
CDR3 DNA: TGTGCCAGCTCACCACCAGGGACGAAAGAGACCCAGTACTTC
CDR3 protein: CASSPPGTKETQYF

clone size: .
D gene: .
J gene: TRBJ2-1
V gene: TRBV29-1
CDR3 DNA: TGCAGCGTTGTCCCCTCTTACAATGAGCAGTTCTTC
CDR3 protein: CSVVPSYNEQFF

clone size: .
D gene: .
J gene: TRBJ1-4
V gene: TRBV15
CDR3 DNA: TGTGCCACCAGCGCAAACGTAGCCGGGACCGGGGGCGAAAAACTGTTTTTT
CDR3 protein: CATSANVAGTGGEKLFF

clone size: .
D gene: TRBD1
J gene: TRBJ1-2
V gene: TRBV2
CDR3 DNA: TGTGCCAGCAGTGAACAGGGGGCGGGCTATGGCTACACCTTC
CDR3 protein: CASSEQGAGYGYTF

clone size: .
D gene: TRBD1
J gene: TRBJ1-2
V gene: TRBV5-1
CDR3 DNA: TGCGCCAGCAGCTATCACATTACAGGGGGCGCAAATGGCTACACCTTC
CDR3 protein: CASSYHITGGANGYTF

clone size: few
D gene: .
J gene: TRBJ1-5
V gene: TRBV7-8
CDR3 DNA: TGTGCCAGCAGCTTAAGCTCGGGGTTTAGCAATCAGCCCCAGCATTTT
CDR3 protein: CASSLSSGFSNQPQHF

clone size: .
D gene: TRBD1
J gene: TRBJ1-2
V gene: TRBV27
CDR3 DNA: TGTGCCAGCAGCTTCCGAGGACAGGGTGAAACCTTC
CDR3 protein: CASSFRGQGETF

clone size: .
D gene: .
J gene: TRBJ2-7
V gene: TRBV15
CDR3 DNA: TGTGCCACCAGCGCCAAGACAGCCTCCTACGAGCAGTACTTC
CDR3 protein: CATSAKTASYEQYF

clone size: .
D gene: TRBD2
J gene: TRBJ2-1
V gene: TRBV7-9
CDR3 DNA: TGTGCCAGCAGCCCCGGACTAGCAACCTACAATGAGCAGTTCTTC
CDR3 protein: CASSPGLATYNEQFF

clone size: .
D gene: .
J gene: TRBJ1-1
V gene: TRBV7-9
CDR3 DNA: TGTGCCAGCAGCTCCACCTTGAACACTGAAGCTTTCTTT
CDR3 protein: CASSSTLNTEAFF

clone size: few
D gene: .
J gene: TRBJ1-1
V gene: TRBV2
CDR3 DNA: TGTGCCAGCAGGCTGACGGCGAACACTGAAGCTTTCTTT
CDR3 protein: CASRLTANTEAFF

clone size: few
D gene: TRBD1
J gene: TRBJ2-7
V gene: TRBV29-1
CDR3 DNA: TGCAGCGTTGACCGGGGACAGGGCATCGAGCAGTACTTC
CDR3 protein: CSVDRGQGIEQYF

clone size: .
D gene: .
J gene: TRBJ2-7
V gene: TRBV29-1
CDR3 DNA: TGCAGCGTTGAAGAAAATGCAGGGTCCTACGAGCAGTACTTC
CDR3 protein: CSVEENAGSYEQYF

clone size: .
D gene: .
J gene: TRBJ1-6
V gene: TRBV30
CDR3 DNA: TGTGCCTGGAGTCGTGGAGCACCCCTCCACTTT
CDR3 protein: CAWSRGAPLHF

clone size: few
D gene: TRBD1
J gene: TRBJ1-4
V gene: TRBV30
CDR3 DNA: TGTGCCGCAATGATGACAGGGAATGAAAAACTGTTTTTT
CDR3 protein: CAAMMTGNEKLFF

clone size: few
D gene: TRBD1
J gene: TRBJ1-4
V gene: TRBV2
CDR3 DNA: TGTGCCAGCAGTGCCGACAGGGCACTCGGGGAAAAACTGTTTTTT
CDR3 protein: CASSADRALGEKLFF

clone size: .
D gene: .
J gene: TRBJ2-5
V gene: TRBV5-8
CDR3 DNA: TGTGCCAGCAGCTTCTCTCGGGGGATTGGGGAGACCCAGTACTTC
CDR3 protein: CASSFSRGIGETQYF

clone size: .
D gene: .
J gene: TRBJ2-3
V gene: TRBV9
CDR3 DNA: TGTGCCAGCAGCGTAGCGGAGGGGTCCACAGATACGCAGTATTTT
CDR3 protein: CASSVAEGSTDTQYF